This T cell receptor beta chain was sequenced during a study of T-cell reconstitution after alpha-beta-depleted transplantation in children. CDR1 and CDR2 from the germline V gene are MNHEY and SVGAGI. The CDR3 is 18 residues long. Losses at the gene ends were 8 bases for V and 5 bases for J; bases not matched to a gene: 18. The study's findings and limits: Some patients' high day-60 TCRbeta diversity was traced to surviving recipient T cells and thymic progenitors. Among T cells one year after transplant, newly produced cells accounted for most counts and diversity. Alpha-beta T cells about two months after transplant reportedly derived from several hundred expanded graft clones.

During its preparation, the TCRbeta library received unique molecular identifiers. TCRdb processed the PCR reads anew with MiXCR; each CDR3 protein has one entry. The sample includes about 510,000 distinct CDR3 sequences, roughly 11% of them seen just once. Details on this clonotype: Its antigen remains unknown.

The TCR originated in a female patient between 2 and 15 years old who had a stem cell transplant for aplastic anemia, so the T cells may come from the graft donor. The specimen comprised PBMCs, mostly from graft donor cells, sampled 180 days after TCRalphabeta/CD19-depleted stem cell transplant. The V call is TRBV6-5, the J call TRBJ2-2; 9 bases map to TRBD2. CDR3 residues: CASGLRGGGGRGTGELFF. The CDR3 nucleotides read TGTGCCAGCGGCCTCCGGGGGGGTGGCGGGAGGGGTACCGGGGAGCTGTTTTTT.